The 7 T cell receptor beta chains listed next were all sequenced from one sample in a study of human CD4 T cells and Enterobacteriaceae. Profiling relied on immunoSEQ multiplex PCR, and the TCRdb table lists in-frame clones only, not all of them. The sample carries approximately 1,100 clones, around 31% recorded once. FACS sorting after about 6-7 days collected CFSE-low CD25+ ICOS+ proliferating activated T cells. Memory CD4+ T cells were CFSE-labeled and cultured 2:1 with antigen-pulsed autologous monocytes. The memory gate held CD4+ cells that were not CD45RA+CCR7+CD95- naive cells, over 95% pure. Sequences were obtained from bacteria-reactive CD4+ T cells grown in culture. Subset defined: CFSE-low proliferating memory CD4 T cells sorted after in vitro stimulation with a heat-inactivated bacterium or M. tuberculosis lysate. The source of these receptors is a human donor in good health.

The rearrangement joins TRBV30 to TRBJ1-5; D is possibly TRBD1 (6 bases). This CDR3 is 14 amino acids long. Per the germline V gene, CDR1 is GTSNPN and CDR2 is SVGIG (reference sequence). V dropped 2 bases and J dropped 4 bases, with 12 bases sitting between them. CDR3 in amino acids: CAWSIGQGNQPQHF. CDR3 DNA sequence: TGTGCCTGGAGTATCGGCCAGGGGAATCAGCCCCAGCATTTT.

This clone is labeled medium-sized (0.01 to 0.1%). V and J are TRBV2 and TRBJ2-7; the match to TRBD2 covers 10 bases. V dropped 9 bases and J dropped 1; count of bases not matched to a gene: 6. The CDR3 runs to 14 residues. Germline lookup yields CDR1 SNHLY and CDR2 FYNNEI. CDR3 DNA: TGTGCCAGTTCGAGGACTAGCGGTTCCTACGAGCAGTACTTC. Its translation is CASSRTSGSYEQYF.

J is TRBJ2-1 and V is TRBV2; D possibly corresponds to TRBD2 (5 bases). The length of the CDR3 is 11 residues. The V end lost 2 bases, the J end lost 11 bases, and 7 bases lay between the germline ends. Germline CDR1 SNHLY, CDR2 FYNNEI. The CDR3 here is CASSENGKQFF. CDR3 DNA sequence: TGTGCCAGCAGTGAAAACGGGAAGCAGTTCTTC.

By share of the sample, this clone is medium-sized. This sequence joins TRBV27 and TRBJ2-1, with 7 bases that match TRBD2. The CDR3 is made up of 15 amino acids. Germline V lookup: CDR1 MNHEY, CDR2 SMNVEV (reference sequence). After removal of 3 bases from V and 0 bases from J, the junction contained 2 bases not matched to a gene. CDR3 bases: TGTGCCAGCAGTTTGACGGGAGGCTCCTACAATGAGCAGTTCTTC. This codes for CASSLTGGSYNEQFF.

This clone was counted between two and nine times. V gene TRBV25-1 combines with J gene TRBJ2-5; D gene ambiguous. The CDR3 extends over 12 amino acids. The germline gives CDR1 MGHDK, CDR2 SYGVNS. V was pared by 5 bases and J by 5 bases, with 9 bases between. The CDR3 loop reads CASSSGAETQYF. CDR3 in DNA: TGTGCCAGCAGTTCGGGCGCGGAGACCCAGTACTTC.

This clone is termed large. The chain uses TRBV30 and TRBJ2-5; 11 positions agree with TRBD1. There are 15 residues in the CDR3. Unmatched junction bases numbered 7, after V lost 4 bases and J lost 3 bases. Germline V gene lookup returns CDR1 GTSNPN and CDR2 SVGIG (reference sequence). CDR3 region: CAWISWTGGKETQYF. The DNA for the CDR3 is TGTGCCTGGATTTCTTGGACAGGGGGCAAAGAGACCCAGTACTTC.

By sample fraction, this clone is medium-sized. The CDR3 reads CASSLIYSGNTIYF. In DNA, the CDR3 is TGTGCCAGCAGCTTAATCTACTCTGGAAACACCATATATTTT. V usage is TRBV7-2 and J usage is TRBJ1-3; D not certain. CDR3 length equals 14 residues. CDR1 is SGHTA, CDR2 FQGNSA, per germline. V was clipped by 2 bases and J by 0 bases, with 5 bases between them.